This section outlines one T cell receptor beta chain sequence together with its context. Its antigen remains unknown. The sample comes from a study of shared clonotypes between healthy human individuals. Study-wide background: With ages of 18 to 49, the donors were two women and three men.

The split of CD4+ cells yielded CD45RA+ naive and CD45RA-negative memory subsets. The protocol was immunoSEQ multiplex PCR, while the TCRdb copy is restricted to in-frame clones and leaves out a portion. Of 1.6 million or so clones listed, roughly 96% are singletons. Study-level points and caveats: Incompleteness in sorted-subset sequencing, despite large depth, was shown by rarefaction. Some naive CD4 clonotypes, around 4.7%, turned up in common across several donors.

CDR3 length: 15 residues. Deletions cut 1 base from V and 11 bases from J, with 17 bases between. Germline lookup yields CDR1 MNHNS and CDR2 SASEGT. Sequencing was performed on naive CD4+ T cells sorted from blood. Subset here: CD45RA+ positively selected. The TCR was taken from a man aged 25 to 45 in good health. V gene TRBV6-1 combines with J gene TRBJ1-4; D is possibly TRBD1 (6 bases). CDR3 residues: CASSEVRGQREKLFF. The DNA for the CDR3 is TGTGCCAGCAGTGAAGTACGAGGACAGAGGGAGAAACTGTTTTTT.